This T cell receptor beta chain emerged from a study of shared clonotypes between healthy human individuals. Study observations and caveats: Expectations were that clonotype sharing among donors would be affected by sequencing depth. Blood was the only sampled material, and tissue repertoires likely differ.

Concerning this clone itself: Its antigen is unknown.

Data came from immunoSEQ multiplex PCR; TCRdb stores just in-frame clones and leaves some out. Among about 1,800,000 clones listed, approximately 95% were seen once. The ends were cut back, 3 bases at V and 3 bases at J, with 14 bases in the middle. The length of the CDR3 is 15 residues. Germline-derived CDR1 and CDR2 are SNHLY and FYNNEI. CD45RO-negative, CCR7-positively selected cells formed the naive CD8 fraction, excluding terminally differentiated effector memory CD45RA+ cells. Among the donors, all were Caucasian adults who lived in Nashville, Tennessee. This TCR was recovered from a man aged 18 to 29 in good health. Sequences were obtained from naive CD8+ T cells sorted from blood. V and J are TRBV2 and TRBJ1-2; possible D gene TRBD1, 6 bases. Here the CDR3 reads CASSDPGVEYYGYTF. The CDR3 DNA reads as TGTGCCAGCAGTGACCCAGGGGTAGAGTACTATGGCTACACCTTC. The variable domain in full, completed from reference TRBV2 and TRBJ1-2, reads EPEVTQTPSHQVTQMGQEVILRCVPISNHLYFYWYRQILGQKVEFLVSFYNNEISEKSEIFDDQFSVERPDGSNFTLKIRSTKLEDSAMYFCASSDPGVEYYGYTFGSGTRLTVV.